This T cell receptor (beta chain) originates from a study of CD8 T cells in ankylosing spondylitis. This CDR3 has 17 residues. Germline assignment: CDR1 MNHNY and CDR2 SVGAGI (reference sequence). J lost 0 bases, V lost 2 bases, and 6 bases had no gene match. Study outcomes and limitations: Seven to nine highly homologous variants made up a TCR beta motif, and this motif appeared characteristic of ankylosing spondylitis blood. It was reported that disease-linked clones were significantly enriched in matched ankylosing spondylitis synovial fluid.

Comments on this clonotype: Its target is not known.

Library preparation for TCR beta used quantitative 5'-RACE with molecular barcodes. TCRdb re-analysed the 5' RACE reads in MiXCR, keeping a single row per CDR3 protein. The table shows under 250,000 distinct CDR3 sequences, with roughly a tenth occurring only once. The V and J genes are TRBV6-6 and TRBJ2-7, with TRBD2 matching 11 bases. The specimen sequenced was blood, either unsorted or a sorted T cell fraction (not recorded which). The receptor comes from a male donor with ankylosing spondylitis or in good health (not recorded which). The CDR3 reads CASSYTSGGAFSYEQYF. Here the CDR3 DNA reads TGTGCCAGCAGTTACACTAGCGGGGGTGCATTCTCCTACGAGCAGTACTTC.